The 9 T cell receptor beta chains below were found in one sample sequenced in a study of blood T cells in healthy people across ages. A second PCR, run for about 6 to 11 cycles, used a sample-barcoded 5' primer plus a J-beta primer mix. Each CDR3 protein is one row after TCRdb ran MiXCR on the 5' RACE reads. The sample holds 730,000 or so distinct CDR3 sequences, around two fifths seen once. Source material: blood. Receptors were obtained from an elderly man in good health.

This rearrangement joins TRBV2 to TRBJ1-2, with a weak D call TRBD1 (5 bases). Between the trimmed V and J ends, which lost 4 bases and 8 bases, there was a span of 17 bases. Germline V gives CDR1 SNHLY, CDR2 FYNNEI. The CDR3 contains 14 residues. In nucleotides, the CDR3 is TGTGCCAGCAGTGGGGACGGAACTTGGGGGGGCTACACCTTC. Translating it yields CASSGDGTWGGYTF.

The CDR3 region is CASSHVGARGLIYEQYF. The DNA of the CDR3 is TGTGCCAGCAGCCACGTCGGCGCGCGGGGCCTCATCTACGAGCAGTACTTC. This chain connects TRBV14 to TRBJ2-7, with D perhaps matching TRBD2 (6 bases). This CDR3 comprises 17 residues. V shed 3 bases and J shed 3 bases, with 21 bases lying between them. The V gene's germline CDR1 is SGHDN and CDR2 FVKESK.

This clonotype was seen a few times. This chain links TRBV7-3 with TRBJ2-7, with 8 bases matching TRBD1. Germline V gene lookup returns CDR1 SGHTA and CDR2 FQGTGA. The CDR3 is 15 residues long. With 0 bases clipped from V and 6 bases from J, the junction kept 7 bases outside the gene matches. The CDR3 DNA follows: TGTGCCAGCAGCTTAACGGGCAGGGGGACAGGCGAGCAGTACTTC. Translating it yields CASSLTGRGTGEQYF.

This chain joins TRBV30 and TRBJ2-7; D is undetermined. Germline assignment: CDR1 GTSNPN and CDR2 SVGIG (reference sequence). This CDR3 has 13 amino acids. V was trimmed by 4 bases and J by 2 bases, leaving 12 bases between them. This CDR3 is CAWNTGQTYEQYF. The CDR3 coding sequence is TGTGCCTGGAATACCGGGCAGACCTACGAGCAGTACTTC. Drawing the rest from reference TRBV30 and TRBJ2-7, the complete variable domain is SQTIHQWPATLVQPVGSPLSLECTVEGTSNPNLYWYRQAAGRGLQLLFYSVGIGQISSEVPQNLSASRPQDRQFILSSKKLLLSDSGFYLCAWNTGQTYEQYFGPGTRLTVT.

This clonotype has at least ten counts. This sequence joins TRBV11-2 and TRBJ1-2, with D uncertain. Germline lookup yields CDR1 SGHAT and CDR2 FQNNGV. The CDR3 consists of 14 residues. Trimming took 1 base from V and 1 from J, leaving 7 bases between them. The CDR3 bases are TGTGCCAGCAGCTTAGTTGGGAGTAACTATGGCTACACCTTC. Translated, it gives CASSLVGSNYGYTF.

The chain has TRBV11-2 and TRBJ2-1, with TRBD1 identical over 7 bases. V gave up 1 base and J gave up 7 bases; unmatched junction bases: 4. This CDR3 comprises 14 residues. Germline V gene data show CDR1 as SGHAT and CDR2 as FQNNGV. The CDR3 here is CASSLGARGNEQFF. CDR3 DNA: TGTGCCAGCAGCTTAGGTGCCAGGGGGAATGAGCAGTTCTTC.

The genes are TRBV6-2 or TRBV6-3 and TRBJ1-6; D gene unclear. Germline V lookup: CDR1 MNHEY, CDR2 SVGEGT. CDR3 size: 13 residues. The V and J ends lost 7 bases and 12 bases respectively, with 16 bases between them. The CDR3 spells CASIPGSMGPLHF. The CDR3 DNA is TGTGCCAGCATCCCGGGGTCAATGGGACCCCTCCACTTT.

This clonotype was seen a handful of times. This chain joins TRBV4-3 and TRBJ2-3; 12 nucleotides agree with TRBD2. This CDR3 comprises 17 residues. Germline values: CDR1 LGHNA, CDR2 YSLEER. V gave up 1 base and J gave up 5 bases; unmatched junction bases: 7. The DNA of the CDR3 is TGCGCCAGCAGCCAAGGACTAGCGGGAGTAAATGGAGATACGCAGTATTTT. As protein: CASSQGLAGVNGDTQYF.

The CDR3 DNA reads as TGCAGCGTTGACTCAGGCCTTAGCACAGATACGCAGTATTTT. This gives the protein CSVDSGLSTDTQYF. The chain employs TRBV29-1 and TRBJ2-3; D is undetermined. CDR3 length equals 14 residues. Germline V gene lookup returns CDR1 SQVTM and CDR2 ANQGSEA. The V and J ends lost 3 bases and 0 bases respectively, with 10 bases between them.